This entry is about one T cell receptor (beta chain). This specimen comes from a study of blood T cell repertoires in COVID-19. The assay was immunoSEQ multiplex PCR, and TCRdb's table has in-frame clones only and misses some. The sample records approximately 130,000 clones, around 83% being singletons. The sequence derives from a man younger than 40 who had recovered from COVID-19. What was sequenced was PBMCs or T cells enriched from blood (not recorded which).

The CDR3 sequence is CASSQNRGGTEAFF. The DNA for the CDR3 is TGCGCCAGCAGCCAAAACAGGGGGGGCACTGAAGCTTTCTTT. The genes are TRBV4-1 and TRBJ1-1; 8 bases are a match to TRBD1. The ends lost 2 bases at V and 4 bases at J; junction bases unmatched: 3. Germline-derived CDR1 and CDR2 are MGHRA and YSYEKL. The CDR3 is 14 amino acids.